Listed below are T cell receptor beta chains from one sample, sequenced in a study of cytomegalovirus exposure and HLA in healthy donors. Sequencing was performed with immunoSEQ multiplex PCR; in TCRdb, only in-frame clones are kept and a portion is missing. Of more than 70,000 clones listed, roughly 80% were seen once; the top ten hold about 2.1%. The source material was PBMCs. The receptors derive from a boy between 10 and 17 years old in good health and CMV-seronegative. Both conserved end residues are part of each CDR3. Fields, in order: J gene, clone size, D gene, V gene, CDR3 protein, CDR3 DNA. A D gene is named only where the DNA matches it firmly. Size is omitted from some rows. Given values are once, few, many or a class for expanded clones.

TRBJ1-2,NA,TRBD1,TRBV6-1,CASSEYLGQVFVGYTF,TGTGCCAGCAGTGAATATCTGGGACAGGTTTTTGTTGGCTACACCTTC
TRBJ1-5,once,NA,TRBV2,CASSYSSRQPQHF,TGTGCCAGCAGTTATTCCTCGAGGCAGCCCCAGCATTTT
TRBJ2-7,NA,NA,TRBV4-3,CASSHDWTSSYEQYF,TGCGCCAGCAGCCATGACTGGACATCATCCTACGAGCAGTACTTC
TRBJ2-1,once,TRBD1,TRBV29-1,CSVEDRTGVQFF,TGCAGCGTTGAAGATCGGACAGGGGTTCAGTTCTTC
TRBJ1-5,once,NA,TRBV5-1,CASSSGEVTEPQHF,TGCGCCAGCAGCTCGGGGGAGGTGACGGAGCCCCAGCATTTT
TRBJ2-1,NA,TRBD2,TRBV25-1,CASKGTLAGGSSYNEQFF,TGTGCCAGCAAGGGAACGCTAGCGGGAGGGAGCTCCTACAATGAGCAGTTCTTC
TRBJ1-2,NA,NA,TRBV7-9,CASSLAVGYRVDYGYTF,TGTGCCAGCAGCTTAGCTGTTGGATACAGGGTGGACTATGGCTACACCTTC
TRBJ2-1,NA,NA,TRBV29-1,CSVASLYTGNEQFF,TGCAGCGTTGCTTCTCTTTACACGGGAAATGAGCAGTTCTTC
TRBJ2-7,NA,NA,TRBV4-3,CASSQDVISSYEQYF,TGCGCCAGCAGCCAAGATGTGATTAGCTCCTACGAGCAGTACTTC
TRBJ1-1,NA,NA,TRBV6-5,CASSYSTSGESTEAFF,TGTGCCAGCAGTTACTCGACGTCAGGGGAGAGCACTGAAGCTTTCTTT
TRBJ1-2,NA,TRBD1,TRBV4-1,CASSQVGGLEGAFSGYTF,TGCGCCAGCAGCCAAGTTGGTGGCTTAGAGGGGGCATTCAGTGGCTACACCTTC
TRBJ2-2,NA,TRBD1,TRBV5-1,CASSSTGDGELFF,TGCGCCAGCAGCTCGACAGGGGACGGGGAGCTGTTTTTT
TRBJ2-7,NA,NA,TRBV5-8,CASSSGFYEQYF,TGTGCCAGCAGCTCAGGGTTCTACGAGCAGTACTTC
TRBJ1-4,NA,TRBD1,TRBV9,CASSAGTATNEKLFF,TGTGCCAGCAGCGCCGGGACAGCAACTAATGAAAAACTGTTTTTT
TRBJ1-5,NA,NA,TRBV6-6,CASISGINQPQHF,TGTGCCAGCATAAGCGGGATCAATCAGCCCCAGCATTTT
TRBJ2-7,NA,NA,TRBV5-1,CASSSGTYEQYF,TGCGCCAGCAGCTCCGGGACCTACGAGCAGTACTTC
TRBJ2-7,NA,TRBD2,TRBV10-3,CAIWSGGASYEQYF,TGTGCCATCTGGAGCGGGGGGGCCTCCTACGAGCAGTACTTC
TRBJ2-7,NA,TRBD2,TRBV15,CATRPSGGGYEQYF,TGTGCCACCAGGCCCAGCGGGGGCGGGTACGAGCAGTACTTC
TRBJ2-1,few,TRBD1,TRBV7-2,CASSLAGQGEAGGQFF,TGTGCCAGCAGCTTAGCTGGACAGGGGGAGGCAGGTGGGCAGTTCTTC
TRBJ2-7,NA,NA,TRBV4-3,CASSQDRAATLGAEQYF,TGCGCCAGCAGCCAAGATCGAGCAGCGACCCTAGGTGCCGAGCAGTACTTC
TRBJ2-7,NA,NA,TRBV4-3,CASSQHQGQGLYEQYF,TGCGCCAGCAGCCAACACCAGGGACAAGGACTCTACGAGCAGTACTTC
TRBJ1-2,NA,NA,TRBV6-4,CASSDNQGWGYTF,TGTGCCAGCAGTGACAACCAGGGTTGGGGCTACACCTTC
TRBJ1-1,NA,NA,TRBV30,CAWSAGGLNTEAFF,TGTGCCTGGAGTGCCGGGGGGCTGAACACTGAAGCTTTCTTT
TRBJ1-2,NA,NA,TRBV5-1,CASSPGHAFYGYTF,TGCGCCAGCAGCCCGGGACACGCTTTCTATGGCTACACCTTC
TRBJ1-6,NA,TRBD1,TRBV6-5,CASSYHRGHYNSPLHF,TGTGCCAGCAGTTACCACAGGGGCCACTATAATTCACCCCTCCACTTT
TRBJ2-5,NA,NA,TRBV2,CASSRFRYQETQYF,TGTGCCAGCTCCAGATTCAGATATCAAGAGACCCAGTACTTC
TRBJ2-5,NA,TRBD2,TRBV7-9,CASSPQTSGYQGETQYF,TGTGCCAGCAGCCCCCAGACTAGCGGGTACCAAGGGGAGACCCAGTACTTC
TRBJ1-6,NA,NA,TRBV7-8,CASSPITRGGLVLHF,TGTGCCAGCAGCCCTATAACCCGGGGGGGTTTAGTCCTCCACTTT
TRBJ2-1,NA,NA,TRBV5-1,CASSFASSSYNEQFF,TGCGCCAGCAGCTTCGCGAGTAGCTCCTACAATGAGCAGTTCTTC
TRBJ1-1,NA,NA,TRBV4-3,CASSHTRGSTEAFF,TGCGCCAGCAGCCATACAAGGGGGAGCACTGAAGCTTTCTTT
TRBJ2-3,few,TRBD2,TRBV4-3,CASSQDTSGGTDTQYF,TGCGCCAGCAGCCAAGATACTAGCGGGGGCACAGATACGCAGTATTTT
TRBJ2-3,few,TRBD2,TRBV6-1,CASSEVSGSADTQYF,TGTGCCAGCAGTGAAGTTAGCGGGAGCGCAGATACGCAGTATTTT
TRBJ2-1,few,NA,TRBV30,CAWRESGPLGEQFF,TGTGCCTGGAGAGAGAGCGGACCCCTTGGGGAGCAGTTCTTC
TRBJ2-1,few,TRBD2,TRBV30,CAWSVLAGGNEQFF,TGTGCCTGGAGTGTCCTAGCGGGGGGCAATGAGCAGTTCTTC
TRBJ1-2,NA,TRBD1,TRBV14,CASSQDDRDRGLYGYTF,TGTGCCAGCAGCCAAGATGACCGCGACAGGGGCCTCTATGGCTACACCTTC
TRBJ1-5,NA,NA,TRBV11-2,CASSLGPSQPQHF,TGTGCCAGCAGCTTAGGTCCTAGTCAGCCCCAGCATTTT
TRBJ2-2,NA,TRBD1,TRBV5-1,CASRGQGGTGELFF,TGCGCCAGCAGGGGACAGGGTGGCACCGGGGAGCTGTTTTTT